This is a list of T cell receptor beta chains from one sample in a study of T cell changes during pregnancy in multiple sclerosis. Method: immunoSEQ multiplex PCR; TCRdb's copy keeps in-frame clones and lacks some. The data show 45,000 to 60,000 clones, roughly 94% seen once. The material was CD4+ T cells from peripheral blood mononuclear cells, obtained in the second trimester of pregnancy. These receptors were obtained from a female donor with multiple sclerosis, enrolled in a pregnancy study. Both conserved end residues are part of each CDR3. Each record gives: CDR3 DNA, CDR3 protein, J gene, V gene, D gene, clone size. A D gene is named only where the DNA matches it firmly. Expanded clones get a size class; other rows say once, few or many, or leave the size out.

CDR3 DNA: TGTGCCAGCAGCTTCCCCGGTAGTCGGCAAGAGACCCAGTACTTC
CDR3 protein: CASSFPGSRQETQYF
J gene: TRBJ2-5
V gene: TRBV5-4
D gene: .
clone size: .

CDR3 DNA: TGTGCCAGCAGTCCCCCAGGGGCTAATGAAAAACTGTTTTTT
CDR3 protein: CASSPPGANEKLFF
J gene: TRBJ1-4
V gene: TRBV28
D gene: .
clone size: .

CDR3 DNA: TGTGCCAGCAGTTTATTCTGGGACAGGGTGGCAGATACGCAGTATTTT
CDR3 protein: CASSLFWDRVADTQYF
J gene: TRBJ2-3
V gene: TRBV28
D gene: TRBD1
clone size: .

CDR3 DNA: TGTGCCAGCAGTATAACAGGCTTGGAAGAAAAACTGTTTTTT
CDR3 protein: CASSITGLEEKLFF
J gene: TRBJ1-4
V gene: TRBV5-4
D gene: .
clone size: .

CDR3 DNA: TGTGCCAGCAGCGTAGAAAGCGGGGGGGTTGAGCAGTTCTTC
CDR3 protein: CASSVESGGVEQFF
J gene: TRBJ2-1
V gene: TRBV9
D gene: TRBD2
clone size: .

CDR3 DNA: TGTGCCACCAGCAGAGATCGGGTAGGGGTCTTGAATGAGCAGTTCTTC
CDR3 protein: CATSRDRVGVLNEQFF
J gene: TRBJ2-1
V gene: TRBV15
D gene: .
clone size: .

CDR3 DNA: TGTGCCAGTAGCCCCGAGGGTTTGCGGACCCAGTACTTC
CDR3 protein: CASSPEGLRTQYF
J gene: TRBJ2-5
V gene: TRBV19
D gene: .
clone size: .

CDR3 DNA: TGTGCCACCAGCAGAATGGAGGGGGCGGCGAGCGTCTTTTCGGGAGATACGCAGTATTTT
CDR3 protein: CATSRMEGAASVFSGDTQYF
J gene: TRBJ2-3
V gene: TRBV15
D gene: .
clone size: once

CDR3 DNA: TGTGCCAGCTCACCCGGACAGCTGAACACTGAAGCTTTCTTT
CDR3 protein: CASSPGQLNTEAFF
J gene: TRBJ1-1
V gene: TRBV18
D gene: .
clone size: .

CDR3 DNA: TGTGCCAGCTCACCAACGGGGAGGGCGGCTGGGGCCAACGTCCTGACTTTC
CDR3 protein: CASSPTGRAAGANVLTF
J gene: TRBJ2-6
V gene: TRBV18
D gene: TRBD2
clone size: .

CDR3 DNA: TGTGCCAGCAGTTTGGACAGGACAGCCGGCAGCTACACCTTC
CDR3 protein: CASSLDRTAGSYTF
J gene: TRBJ1-2
V gene: TRBV28
D gene: TRBD1
clone size: .

CDR3 DNA: TGTGCCAGCAGCGTAGGGGTGAGGGAAGAGACCCAGTACTTC
CDR3 protein: CASSVGVREETQYF
J gene: TRBJ2-5
V gene: TRBV9
D gene: .
clone size: .

CDR3 DNA: TGTGCCAGCAGCCCCAACAGGGGGCGGGCAGACTATGGCTACACCTTC
CDR3 protein: CASSPNRGRADYGYTF
J gene: TRBJ1-2
V gene: TRBV5-4
D gene: TRBD1
clone size: .

CDR3 DNA: TGTGCCAGCAGTAGCGGCGGGGGGAGCCAGCCCCAGCATTTT
CDR3 protein: CASSSGGGSQPQHF
J gene: TRBJ1-5
V gene: TRBV27
D gene: .
clone size: .

CDR3 DNA: TGTGCCAGCAGCCCGGTGGGAGGGGTTCGCAATGAGCAGTTCTTC
CDR3 protein: CASSPVGGVRNEQFF
J gene: TRBJ2-1
V gene: TRBV6-5
D gene: TRBD2
clone size: .

CDR3 DNA: TGTGCCAGCAGAATGGCAGTTAATCAGCCCCAGCATTTT
CDR3 protein: CASRMAVNQPQHF
J gene: TRBJ1-5
V gene: TRBV6-5
D gene: .
clone size: .

CDR3 DNA: TGTGCCAGCAGCTTTGGGGGGAAGAGGAATGAAAAACTGTTTTTT
CDR3 protein: CASSFGGKRNEKLFF
J gene: TRBJ1-4
V gene: TRBV28
D gene: .
clone size: .

CDR3 DNA: TGCAGCGTTGAGCGATACTCTAACTATGGCTACACCTTC
CDR3 protein: CSVERYSNYGYTF
J gene: TRBJ1-2
V gene: TRBV29-1
D gene: .
clone size: .

CDR3 DNA: TGTGCCAGCAGTGGAACAGGGGGCGCGGAGTACGTCTATGGCTACACCTTC
CDR3 protein: CASSGTGGAEYVYGYTF
J gene: TRBJ1-2
V gene: TRBV6-1
D gene: TRBD1
clone size: .

CDR3 DNA: TGTGCCAGCAGTTTATGGGAGGGACAGGTTAGCAATCAGCCCCAGCATTTT
CDR3 protein: CASSLWEGQVSNQPQHF
J gene: TRBJ1-5
V gene: TRBV28
D gene: TRBD1
clone size: .

CDR3 DNA: TGTGCCAGCAGCGTAAGGGAAGGGGGTCAGCCCCAGCATTTT
CDR3 protein: CASSVREGGQPQHF
J gene: TRBJ1-5
V gene: TRBV5-5
D gene: .
clone size: few

CDR3 DNA: TGTGCCAGCAACGGGAACACCGGGGAGCTGTTTTTT
CDR3 protein: CASNGNTGELFF
J gene: TRBJ2-2
V gene: TRBV19
D gene: .
clone size: .

CDR3 DNA: TGCGCCAGCAGCGTCGGGACAGGGAGTGAAGAGACCCAGTACTTC
CDR3 protein: CASSVGTGSEETQYF
J gene: TRBJ2-5
V gene: TRBV5-1
D gene: TRBD1
clone size: .

CDR3 DNA: TGTGCCAGCAGCTTACAGGGGGGTAGGTACAATGAGCAGTTCTTC
CDR3 protein: CASSLQGGRYNEQFF
J gene: TRBJ2-1
V gene: TRBV5-5
D gene: TRBD1
clone size: once

CDR3 DNA: TGTGCCAGCAGTTGGATTGGCGGAGGGGACAATGAGCAGTTCTTC
CDR3 protein: CASSWIGGGDNEQFF
J gene: TRBJ2-1
V gene: TRBV27
D gene: .
clone size: .

CDR3 DNA: TGTGCCAGCAGCTTAGCGGGACAGGGAATTTTAACTGAAGCTTTCTTT
CDR3 protein: CASSLAGQGILTEAFF
J gene: TRBJ1-1
V gene: TRBV11-2
D gene: TRBD1
clone size: .

CDR3 DNA: TGCAGCGTTCTAGAACAGGTGTACCAAGAGACCCAGTACTTC
CDR3 protein: CSVLEQVYQETQYF
J gene: TRBJ2-5
V gene: TRBV29-1
D gene: .
clone size: .

CDR3 DNA: TGTGCCAGCAGTTACGGGACAGGGGGCTTGAACACTGAAGCTTTCTTT
CDR3 protein: CASSYGTGGLNTEAFF
J gene: TRBJ1-1
V gene: TRBV6-5
D gene: TRBD1
clone size: .

CDR3 DNA: TGTGCCAGCAGTTTTTACAGGGGTTTGGCTAGTGAAAAACTGTTTTTT
CDR3 protein: CASSFYRGLASEKLFF
J gene: TRBJ1-4
V gene: TRBV27
D gene: TRBD1
clone size: .

CDR3 DNA: TGCGCCAGCAGCTTGGGGACAGGTGCGGGCGAGCAGTACTTC
CDR3 protein: CASSLGTGAGEQYF
J gene: TRBJ2-7
V gene: TRBV5-1
D gene: TRBD1
clone size: .